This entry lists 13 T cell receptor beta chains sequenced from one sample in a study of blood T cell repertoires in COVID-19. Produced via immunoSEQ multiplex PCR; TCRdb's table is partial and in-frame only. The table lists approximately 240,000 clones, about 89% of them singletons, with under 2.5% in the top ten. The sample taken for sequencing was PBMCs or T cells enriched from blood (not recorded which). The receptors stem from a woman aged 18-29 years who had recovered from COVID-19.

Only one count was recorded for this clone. Written as DNA, the CDR3 is TGTGCCAGCAGTGATGGGCCCGCTTCTGGAAACACCATATATTTT. As protein: CASSDGPASGNTIYF. The chain recombines TRBV6-1 with TRBJ1-3, with D uncertain. CDR3 length: 15 residues. Germline assignment: CDR1 MNHNS and CDR2 SASEGT. Between the trimmed V and J ends, which lost 3 bases and 1 base, there was a span of 10 bases.

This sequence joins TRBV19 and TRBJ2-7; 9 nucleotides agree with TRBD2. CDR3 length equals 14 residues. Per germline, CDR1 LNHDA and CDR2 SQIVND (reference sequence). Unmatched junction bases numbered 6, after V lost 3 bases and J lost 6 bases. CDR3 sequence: CASSISGGRTEQYF. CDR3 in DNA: TGTGCCAGTAGTATTAGCGGGGGACGGACCGAGCAGTACTTC.

This chain's CDR3 is CASSPILAGVLREQFF. CDR3 coding DNA: TGTGCCAGCAGCCCCATTCTAGCGGGAGTTCTTCGTGAGCAGTTCTTC. The chain carries TRBV3-1 (or the pseudogene TRBV3-2) and TRBJ2-1, with 10 bases matching TRBD2. CDR1 and CDR2 from the germline V gene are LGHDT and YNNKEL (reference sequence). V was pared by 4 bases and J by 9 bases, with 12 bases of the junction left unmatched. This CDR3 has 16 amino acids.

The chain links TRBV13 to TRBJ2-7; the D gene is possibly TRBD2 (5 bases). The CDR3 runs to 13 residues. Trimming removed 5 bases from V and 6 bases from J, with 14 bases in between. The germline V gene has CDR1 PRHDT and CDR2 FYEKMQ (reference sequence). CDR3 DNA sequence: TGTGCCAGCAGCCTGACGCCCCGGGGCGAGCAGTACTTC. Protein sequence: CASSLTPRGEQYF.

The CDR3 sequence: CASSVRRGRFSYEQYF. For the CDR3, the DNA is TGTGCCAGCAGTGTTCGGAGGGGGCGTTTCTCCTACGAGCAGTACTTC. The chain joins TRBV25-1 to TRBJ2-7; a possible D gene is TRBD1 (7 bases). The CDR3 consists of 16 residues. Germline lookup yields CDR1 MGHDK and CDR2 SYGVNS. Trimming stripped 4 bases from V and 0 bases from J, with 16 bases between.

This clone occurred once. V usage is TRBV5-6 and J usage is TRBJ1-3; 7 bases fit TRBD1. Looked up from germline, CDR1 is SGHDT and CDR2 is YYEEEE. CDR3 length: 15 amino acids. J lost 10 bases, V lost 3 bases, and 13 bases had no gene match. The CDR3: CASSSSGGGQTTIYF. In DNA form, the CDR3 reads TGTGCCAGCAGCTCTTCGGGAGGGGGCCAAACGACCATATATTTT. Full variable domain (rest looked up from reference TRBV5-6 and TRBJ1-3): DAGVTQSPTHLIKTRGQQVTLRCSPKSGHDTVSWYQQALGQGPQFIFQYYEEEERQRGNFPDRFSGHQFPNYSSELNVNALLLGDSALYLCASSSSGGGQTTIYFGEGSWLTVV.

CDR3 sequence reads: CASSEWEAVPRGGYTF. CDR3 nucleotide sequence: TGTGCCAGCAGTGAATGGGAGGCTGTACCCCGCGGGGGCTACACCTTC. This chain joins TRBV2 and TRBJ1-2; no clear D gene. V lost 2 bases, J lost 8 bases, and 21 bases lay in between. This CDR3 region has 16 residues. Germline V gene sequence: CDR1 SNHLY, CDR2 FYNNEI. Looking up the rest from reference TRBV2 and TRBJ1-2 gives the full variable domain: EPEVTQTPSHQVTQMGQEVILRCVPISNHLYFYWYRQILGQKVEFLVSFYNNEISEKSEIFDDQFSVERPDGSNFTLKIRSTKLEDSAMYFCASSEWEAVPRGGYTFGSGTRLTVV.

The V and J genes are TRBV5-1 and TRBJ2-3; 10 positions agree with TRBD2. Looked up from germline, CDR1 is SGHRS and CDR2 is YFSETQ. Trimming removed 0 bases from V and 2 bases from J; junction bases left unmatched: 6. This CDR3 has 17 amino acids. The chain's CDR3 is CASSLAGTSDSTDTQYF. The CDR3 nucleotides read TGCGCCAGCAGCTTGGCGGGGACTAGCGACTCCACAGATACGCAGTATTTT.

The chain's CDR3 is CASSLLAGGQETQYF. In nucleotides, the CDR3 is TGCGCCAGCAGCTTGCTGGCGGGAGGCCAAGAGACCCAGTACTTC. The V gene is TRBV5-1, the J gene TRBJ2-5; 8 bases are shared with TRBD2. The CDR3 extends over 15 amino acids. Germline-derived CDR1 and CDR2 are SGHRS and YFSETQ. The V gene end was trimmed by 1 base and the J gene end by 1 base; junction bases not matched to a gene: 3.

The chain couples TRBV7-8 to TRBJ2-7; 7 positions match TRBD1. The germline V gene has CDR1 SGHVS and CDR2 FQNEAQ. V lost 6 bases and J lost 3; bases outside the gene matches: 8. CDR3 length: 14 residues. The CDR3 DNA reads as TGTGCCAGCAGTCGAGACAGGGCCGACTACGAGCAGTACTTC. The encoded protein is CASSRDRADYEQYF.

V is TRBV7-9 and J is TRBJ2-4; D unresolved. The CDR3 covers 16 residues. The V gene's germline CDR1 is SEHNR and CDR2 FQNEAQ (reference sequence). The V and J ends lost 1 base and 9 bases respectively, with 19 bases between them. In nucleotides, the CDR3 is TGTGCCAGCAGCTTAGACTCCAGGATCGTAAATAGCATTCAGTACTTC. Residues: CASSLDSRIVNSIQYF.

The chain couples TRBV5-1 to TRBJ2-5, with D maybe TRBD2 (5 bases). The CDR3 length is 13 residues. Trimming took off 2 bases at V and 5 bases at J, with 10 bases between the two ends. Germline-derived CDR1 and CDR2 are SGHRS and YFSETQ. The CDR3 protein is CASSLPRRETQYF. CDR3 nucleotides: TGCGCCAGCAGCTTACCCCGGAGGGAGACCCAGTACTTC.

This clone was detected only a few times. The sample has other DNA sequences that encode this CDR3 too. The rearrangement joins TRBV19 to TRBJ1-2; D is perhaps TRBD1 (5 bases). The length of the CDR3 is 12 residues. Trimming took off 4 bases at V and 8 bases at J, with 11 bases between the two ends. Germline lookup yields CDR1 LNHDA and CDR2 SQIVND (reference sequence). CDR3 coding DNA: TGTGCCAGTAGTAGGCAGGGAGGGGGCTACACCTTC. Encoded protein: CASSRQGGGYTF.